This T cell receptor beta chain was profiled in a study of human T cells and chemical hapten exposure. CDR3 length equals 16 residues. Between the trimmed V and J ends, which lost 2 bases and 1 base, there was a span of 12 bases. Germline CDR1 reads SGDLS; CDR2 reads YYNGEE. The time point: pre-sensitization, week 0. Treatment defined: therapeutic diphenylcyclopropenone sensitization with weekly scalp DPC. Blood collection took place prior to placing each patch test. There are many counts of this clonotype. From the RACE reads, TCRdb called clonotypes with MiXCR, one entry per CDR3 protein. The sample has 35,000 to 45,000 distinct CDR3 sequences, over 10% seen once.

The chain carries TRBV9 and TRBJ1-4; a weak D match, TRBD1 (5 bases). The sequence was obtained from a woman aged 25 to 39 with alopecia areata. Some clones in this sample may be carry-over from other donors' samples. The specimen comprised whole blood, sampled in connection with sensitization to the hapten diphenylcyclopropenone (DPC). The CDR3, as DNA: TGTGCCAGCAGCGTGACCGGGGGTGTAACTAATGAAAAACTGTTTTTT. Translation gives CASSVTGGVTNEKLFF.